This TCR beta chain appears in the sequencing data of a study of vaccination effects on CD4 cells after COVID-19 (dated by TCRdb to between 2020 and 2023). Broadly, across the study: In the ViraFEST assay, PBMC were stimulated with viral peptide pools, and TCR sequencing was then used to find antigen-specific CD4+ T cell clonotypes based on their expansion. SARS-CoV-2 spike-specific CD4+ TCR repertoires from before and after mRNA vaccination were compared in COVID-19 convalescent patients and in infection-naive vaccine recipients. Altogether, roughly 10 COVID-19 convalescent patients and a handful of SARS-CoV-2-naive healthy vaccine recipients made up the full study. Cultures from other donors in the study were sequenced with the Oncomine TCR Beta short-read assay on an Illumina iSeq 100. A few million PBMC per well were cultured with 9 to 10 ug/ml peptides in IMDM containing approximately 4.5% human AB serum, approximately 9.9 IU/ml IL-2 and gentamicin. Pre-vaccine samples were drawn from two convalescent patients 16 days and one week before the first dose, at 142 and 148 days after COVID-19 diagnosis. Participants received two doses of either the BNT162b2 or the mRNA-1273 mRNA SARS-CoV-2 vaccine. What the research found in general, with its limitations: In convalescent patients, the post-vaccine spike-reactive repertoire was composed mainly of new vaccine-induced clones that were largely distinct from infection-induced clones. Only a small number of convalescent patients were included, and no early post-infection timepoints were available, which limited the study. Both infection-induced and vaccine-induced clones contracted markedly at late post-vaccination timepoints, which is consistent with waning T cell responses.

The protocol used for the library was the immunoSEQ multiplex PCR assay. DNA from the cultured and isolated CD4+ T cells underwent TCR beta CDR3 sequencing. The original pipeline was this. Non-productive TCR sequences were discarded, and reads were trimmed to the CDR3 region, with only CDR3s of 7 or more amino acids retained. The MANAFEST web app was used to identify antigen-specific clonotypes by comparing expansion in peptide wells with expansion in reference cultures. Positive clones required FDR<0.05 expansion versus reference and all other wells, odds ratio above 5, and frequency above 0.1% in two replicate wells. A clonotype was defined as cross-reactive if the clonotype was significantly expanded both in SARS-CoV-2 spike wells and in at least one common cold coronavirus spike condition. CDR3 similarity was assessed by Levenshtein distance with the stringdist R package, and unrooted trees were built with ape in R 3.6.1. Held by TCRdb, this immuneACCESS table contains in-frame sequences only and omits some clones. Under half of the omission traces to an unresolved V gene where checked; the cause of the rest is unknown. The D gene and trimming were derived from the DNA, and the V and J assignments and clone size from that table. Across this sample there are about 64,000 clones, with under 80% seen only once. The top ten clonotypes cover under 30% of the sample.

After 10 to 11 days of culture, CD4+ T cells were isolated with the EasySep CD4+ T cell isolation kit. Convalescent patients had PCR-confirmed SARS-CoV-2 infection between March and December 2020, before Alpha, Beta and Delta variants emerged in the United States. Half of the culture medium was replaced with fresh IL-2-containing medium on days 3 and 7. Each peptide stimulation condition was cultured in triplicate wells unless otherwise noted. Using Ficoll-Paque Plus gradient centrifugation, PBMC were separated from whole blood and then either used fresh or cryopreserved at -140C. Genomic DNA was extracted from cultured CD4+ T cells with the QIAamp micro DNA kit. On this clone itself: This receptor's antigen is unknown. Within one base of it there is no much larger clone, and no base qualities were kept.

The material sequenced was CD4+ T cells from PBMCs cultured without peptide, taken before COVID-19 vaccination. This TCR was sampled from a human donor who had a prior SARS-CoV-2 infection.

The nucleotide sequence is given as TGTGCCAGCAGTGAATTCTTCCCATTAAATTCACCCCTCCACTTT. Its translation is CASSEFFPLNSPLHF. The chain is encoded by TRBV6-1 joined to TRBJ1-6; confidence is insufficient to name the D gene. Spanning cysteine to phenylalanine, the CDR3 consists of 15 amino acids. This entry keeps only the CDR3 DNA: 45 bases, framed from base 1. CDR1 is given as MNHNS and CDR2 as SASEGT, both from the germline V gene. Trimming removed 2 bases from V and 7 bases from J, leaving 12 bases between the germline ends.